This T cell receptor beta chain was documented in a study of blood T cell repertoires in COVID-19. About the study: Acute and convalescent COVID-19 specimens originated in the United States, Italy and Spain.

The germline CDR1 and CDR2 sequences are SNHLY and FYNNEI. This CDR3 comprises 15 residues. The V end lost 7 bases, the J end lost 7 bases, and 20 bases lay between the germline ends. The data were produced by immunoSEQ multiplex PCR, yet TCRdb's version contains in-frame clones alone and is incomplete. There are more than 90,000 clones in the sample; 65% to 85% occur only once, and 0.8% to 1% lies in the top ten. J is TRBJ1-5 and V is TRBV2; D perhaps matches TRBD1 (5 bases). The receptor was derived from a woman aged 70-85 years with acute or convalescent COVID-19. Sequencing was carried out using peripheral blood. DNA for the CDR3: TGTGCCAGCACTTTATCGGGGGGTATAGTACAGCCCCAGCATTTT. It is translated as CASTLSGGIVQPQHF.